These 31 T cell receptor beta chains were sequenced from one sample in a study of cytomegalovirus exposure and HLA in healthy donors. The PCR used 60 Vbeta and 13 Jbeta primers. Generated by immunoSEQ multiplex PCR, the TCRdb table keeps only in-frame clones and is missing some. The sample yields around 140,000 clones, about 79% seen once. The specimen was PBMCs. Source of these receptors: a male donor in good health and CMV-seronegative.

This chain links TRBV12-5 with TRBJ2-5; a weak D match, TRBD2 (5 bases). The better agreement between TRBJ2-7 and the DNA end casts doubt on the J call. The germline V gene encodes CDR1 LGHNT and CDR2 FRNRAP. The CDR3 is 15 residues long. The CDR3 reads CASGGPGTFIDEQYF. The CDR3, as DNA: TGTGCTAGTGGTGGCCCGGGAACTTTTATAGACGAGCAGTACTTC.

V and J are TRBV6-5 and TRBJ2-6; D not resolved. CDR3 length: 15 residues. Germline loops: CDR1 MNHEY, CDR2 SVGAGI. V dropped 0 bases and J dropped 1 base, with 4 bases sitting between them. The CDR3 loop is CASSYSSSGANVLTF. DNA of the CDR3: TGTGCCAGCAGTTACTCGTCATCTGGGGCCAACGTCCTGACTTTC.

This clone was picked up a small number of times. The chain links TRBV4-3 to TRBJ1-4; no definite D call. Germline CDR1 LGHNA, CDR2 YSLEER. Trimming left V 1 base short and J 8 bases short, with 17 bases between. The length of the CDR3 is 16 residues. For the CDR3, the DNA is TGCGCCAGCAGCCAAGGTTCGACAATACAAGCAGAAAAACTGTTTTTT. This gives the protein CASSQGSTIQAEKLFF.

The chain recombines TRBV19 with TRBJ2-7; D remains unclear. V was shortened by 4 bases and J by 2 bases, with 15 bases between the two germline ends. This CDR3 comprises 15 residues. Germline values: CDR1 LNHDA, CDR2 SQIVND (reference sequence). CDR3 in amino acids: CASSTSVLRPYEQYF. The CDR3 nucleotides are TGTGCCAGTAGTACCTCAGTACTCAGGCCCTACGAGCAGTACTTC.

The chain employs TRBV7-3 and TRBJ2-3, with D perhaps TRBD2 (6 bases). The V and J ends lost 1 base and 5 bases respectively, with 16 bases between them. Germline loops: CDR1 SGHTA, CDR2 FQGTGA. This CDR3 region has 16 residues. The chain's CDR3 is CASSLRGDSLLDTQYF. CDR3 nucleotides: TGTGCCAGCAGCTTAAGGGGGGACTCACTCCTAGATACGCAGTATTTT.

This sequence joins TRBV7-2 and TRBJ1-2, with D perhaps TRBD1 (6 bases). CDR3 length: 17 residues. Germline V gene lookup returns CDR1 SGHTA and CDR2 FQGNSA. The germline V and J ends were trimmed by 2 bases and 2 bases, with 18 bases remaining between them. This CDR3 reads CASSLTRDNGPNYGYTF. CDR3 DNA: TGTGCCAGCAGCTTAACTCGGGACAACGGGCCAAACTATGGCTACACCTTC.

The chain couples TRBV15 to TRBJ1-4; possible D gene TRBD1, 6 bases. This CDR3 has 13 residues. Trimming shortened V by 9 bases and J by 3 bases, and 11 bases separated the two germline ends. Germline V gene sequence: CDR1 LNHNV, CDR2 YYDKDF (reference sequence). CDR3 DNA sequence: TGTGCCACTGGCAAGGGGGCTAATGAAAAACTGTTTTTT. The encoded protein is CATGKGANEKLFF.

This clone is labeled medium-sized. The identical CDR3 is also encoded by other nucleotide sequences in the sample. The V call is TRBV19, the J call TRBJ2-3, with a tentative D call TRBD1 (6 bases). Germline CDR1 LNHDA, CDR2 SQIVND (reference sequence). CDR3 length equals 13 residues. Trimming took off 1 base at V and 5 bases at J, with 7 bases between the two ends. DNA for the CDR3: TGTGCCAGTAGTATAGGAGGGGGAGATACGCAGTATTTT. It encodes CASSIGGGDTQYF. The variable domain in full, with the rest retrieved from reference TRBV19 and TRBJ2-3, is DGGITQSPKYLFRKEGQNVTLSCEQNLNHDAMYWYRQDPGQGLRLIYYSQIVNDFQKGDIAEGYSVSREKKESFPLTVTSAQKNPTAFYLCASSIGGGDTQYFGPGTRLTVL.

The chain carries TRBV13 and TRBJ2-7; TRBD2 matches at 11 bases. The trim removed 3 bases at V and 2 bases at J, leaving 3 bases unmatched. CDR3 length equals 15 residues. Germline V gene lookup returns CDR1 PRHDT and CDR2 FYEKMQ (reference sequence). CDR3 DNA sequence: TGTGCCAGCAGCTTGGTACTAGCGGGAGCCTACGAGCAGTACTTC. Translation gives CASSLVLAGAYEQYF.

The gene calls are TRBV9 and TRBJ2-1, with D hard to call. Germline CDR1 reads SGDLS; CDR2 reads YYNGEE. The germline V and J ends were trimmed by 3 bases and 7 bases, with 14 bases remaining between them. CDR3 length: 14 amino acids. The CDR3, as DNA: TGTGCCAGCAGCGCGCTAGGAGAGAGGAATGAGCAGTTCTTC. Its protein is CASSALGERNEQFF.

CDR3 sequence reads: CASSLGTSGNHEQYF. CDR3 DNA sequence: TGTGCCAGCAGCCTCGGGACTAGCGGGAACCACGAGCAGTACTTC. The chain links TRBV28 to TRBJ2-7; 13 nucleotides line up with TRBD2. Germline assignment: CDR1 MDHEN and CDR2 SYDVKM. This CDR3 comprises 15 residues. The V and J ends lost 6 bases and 5 bases, in that order; junction bases with no gene match: 7.

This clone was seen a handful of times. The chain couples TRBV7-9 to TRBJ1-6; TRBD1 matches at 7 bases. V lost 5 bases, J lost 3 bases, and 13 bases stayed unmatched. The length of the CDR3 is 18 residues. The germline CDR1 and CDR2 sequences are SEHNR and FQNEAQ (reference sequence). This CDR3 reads CASSPRPSGTDYNSPLHF. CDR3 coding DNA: TGTGCCAGCAGCCCTCGACCCTCCGGGACAGACTATAATTCACCCCTCCACTTT.

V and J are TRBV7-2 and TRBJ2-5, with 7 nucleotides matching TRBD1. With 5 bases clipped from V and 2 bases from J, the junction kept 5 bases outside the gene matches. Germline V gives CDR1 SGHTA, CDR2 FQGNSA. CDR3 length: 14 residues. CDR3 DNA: TGTGCCAGCAGCGTTTCGGGACAGCAAGAGACCCAGTACTTC. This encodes CASSVSGQQETQYF. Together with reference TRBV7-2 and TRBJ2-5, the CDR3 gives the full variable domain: GAGVSQSPSNKVTEKGKDVELRCDPISGHTALYWYRQSLGQGLEFLIYFQGNSAPDKSGLPSDRFSAERTGGSVSTLTIQRTQQEDSAVYLCASSVSGQQETQYFGPGTRLLVL.

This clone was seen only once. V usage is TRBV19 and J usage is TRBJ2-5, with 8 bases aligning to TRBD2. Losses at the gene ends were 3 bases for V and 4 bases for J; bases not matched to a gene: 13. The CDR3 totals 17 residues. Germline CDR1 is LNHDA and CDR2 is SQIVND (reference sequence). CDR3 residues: CASSMGLAGTEGETQYF. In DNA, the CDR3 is TGTGCCAGTAGTATGGGGCTAGCGGGCACCGAGGGAGAGACCCAGTACTTC.

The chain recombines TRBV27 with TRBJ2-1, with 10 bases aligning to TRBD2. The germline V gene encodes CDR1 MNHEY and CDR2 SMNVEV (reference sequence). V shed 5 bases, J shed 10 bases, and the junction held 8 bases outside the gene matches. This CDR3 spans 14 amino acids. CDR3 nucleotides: TGTGCCAGCAGTCTCGTGACTAGCGGGTCCGAGCAGTTCTTC. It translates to CASSLVTSGSEQFF.

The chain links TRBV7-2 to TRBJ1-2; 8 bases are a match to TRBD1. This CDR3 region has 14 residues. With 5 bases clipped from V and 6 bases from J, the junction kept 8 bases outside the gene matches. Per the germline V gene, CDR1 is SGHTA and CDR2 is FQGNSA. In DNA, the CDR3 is TGTGCCAGCAGCCCCCAGACAGGGGATGATGGCTACACCTTC. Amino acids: CASSPQTGDDGYTF.

The CDR3 bases are TGTGCCAGCAACCCAACAGGGGGCCCCTACGAGCAGTACTTC. As protein: CASNPTGGPYEQYF. The chain couples TRBV11-2 to TRBJ2-7, with 9 bases lining up with TRBD1. Per germline, CDR1 SGHAT and CDR2 FQNNGV. V lost 7 bases and J lost 2; bases outside the gene matches: 6. This CDR3 has 14 amino acids.

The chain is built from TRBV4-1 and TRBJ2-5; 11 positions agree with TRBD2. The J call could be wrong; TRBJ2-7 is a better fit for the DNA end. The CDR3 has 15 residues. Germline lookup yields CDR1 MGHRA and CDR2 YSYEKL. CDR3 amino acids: CASSPRLAGSYEQYF. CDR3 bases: TGCGCCAGCAGCCCCCGACTAGCGGGGTCCTACGAGCAGTACTTC.

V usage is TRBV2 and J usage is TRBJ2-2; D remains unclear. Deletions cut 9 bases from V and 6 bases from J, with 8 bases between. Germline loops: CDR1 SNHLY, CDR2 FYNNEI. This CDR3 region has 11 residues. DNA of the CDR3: TGTGCCAGGGAGTCCCCCGGGGAGCTGTTTTTT. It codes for CARESPGELFF.

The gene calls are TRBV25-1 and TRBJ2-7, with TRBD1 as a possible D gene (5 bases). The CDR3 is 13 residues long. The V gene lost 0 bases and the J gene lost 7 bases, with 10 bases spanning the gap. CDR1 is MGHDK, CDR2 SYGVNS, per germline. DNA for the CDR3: TGTGCCAGCAGTGAATATATGGGGCGGGAGCAGTACTTC. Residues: CASSEYMGREQYF.

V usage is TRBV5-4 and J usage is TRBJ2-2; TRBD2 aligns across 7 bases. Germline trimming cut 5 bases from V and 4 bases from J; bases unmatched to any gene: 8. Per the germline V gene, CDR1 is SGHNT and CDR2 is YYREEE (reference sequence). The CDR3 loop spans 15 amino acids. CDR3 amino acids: CASRIGASGTGELFF. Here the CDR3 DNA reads TGTGCCAGCAGAATAGGGGCTAGCGGCACCGGGGAGCTGTTTTTT.

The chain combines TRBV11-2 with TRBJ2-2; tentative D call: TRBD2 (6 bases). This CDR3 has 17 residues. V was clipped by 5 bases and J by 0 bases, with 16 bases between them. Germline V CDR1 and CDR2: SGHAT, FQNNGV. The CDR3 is CASSPTPPGANTGELFF. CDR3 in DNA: TGTGCCAGCAGCCCTACCCCCCCGGGAGCGAACACCGGGGAGCTGTTTTTT.

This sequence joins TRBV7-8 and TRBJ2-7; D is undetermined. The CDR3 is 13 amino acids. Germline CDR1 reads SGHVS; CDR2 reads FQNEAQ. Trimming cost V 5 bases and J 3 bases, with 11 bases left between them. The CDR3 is CASSPNDIYEQYF. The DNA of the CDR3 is TGTGCCAGCAGCCCAAACGACATCTACGAGCAGTACTTC.

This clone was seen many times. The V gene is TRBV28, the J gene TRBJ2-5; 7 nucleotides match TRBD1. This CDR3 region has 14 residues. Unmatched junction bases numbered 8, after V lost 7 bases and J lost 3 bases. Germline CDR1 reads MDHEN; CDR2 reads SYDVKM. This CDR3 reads CASNFGTAEETQYF. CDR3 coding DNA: TGTGCCAGCAATTTCGGGACAGCCGAAGAGACCCAGTACTTC.

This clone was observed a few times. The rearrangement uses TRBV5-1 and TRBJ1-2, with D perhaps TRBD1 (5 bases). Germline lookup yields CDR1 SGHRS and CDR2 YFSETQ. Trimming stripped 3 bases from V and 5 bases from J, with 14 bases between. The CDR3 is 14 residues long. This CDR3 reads CASSYPAGRYGYTF. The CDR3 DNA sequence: TGCGCCAGCAGCTACCCGGCAGGGAGGTATGGCTACACCTTC.

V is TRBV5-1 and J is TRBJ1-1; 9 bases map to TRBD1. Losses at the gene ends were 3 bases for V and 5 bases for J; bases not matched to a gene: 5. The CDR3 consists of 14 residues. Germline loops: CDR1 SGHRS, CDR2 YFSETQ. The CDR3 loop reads CASSSETGGTEAFF. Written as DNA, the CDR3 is TGCGCCAGCAGCTCGGAGACAGGGGGTACTGAAGCTTTCTTT. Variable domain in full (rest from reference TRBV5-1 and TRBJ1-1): KAGVTQTPRYLIKTRGQQVTLSCSPISGHRSVSWYQQTPGQGLQFLFEYFSETQRNKGNFPGRFSGRQFSNSRSEMNVSTLELGDSALYLCASSSETGGTEAFFGQGTRLTVV.

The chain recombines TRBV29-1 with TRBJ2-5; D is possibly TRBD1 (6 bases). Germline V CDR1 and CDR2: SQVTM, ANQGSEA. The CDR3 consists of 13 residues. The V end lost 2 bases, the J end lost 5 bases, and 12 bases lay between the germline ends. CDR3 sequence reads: CSVETGRGETQYF. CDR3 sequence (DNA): TGCAGCGTTGAAACAGGGAGAGGGGAGACCCAGTACTTC.

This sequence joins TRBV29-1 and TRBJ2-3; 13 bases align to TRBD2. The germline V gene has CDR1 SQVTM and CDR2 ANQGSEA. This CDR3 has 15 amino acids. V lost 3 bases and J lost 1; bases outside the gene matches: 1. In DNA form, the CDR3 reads TGCAGCGTTGACGGACTAGCGGGAGGCACAGATACGCAGTATTTT. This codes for CSVDGLAGGTDTQYF.

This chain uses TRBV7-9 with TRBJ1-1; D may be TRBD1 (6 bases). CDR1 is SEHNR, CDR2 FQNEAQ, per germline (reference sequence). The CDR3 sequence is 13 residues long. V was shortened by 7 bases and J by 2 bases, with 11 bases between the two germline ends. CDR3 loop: CASKQGPNTEAFF. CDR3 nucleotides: TGTGCCAGCAAGCAGGGGCCCAACACTGAAGCTTTCTTT.

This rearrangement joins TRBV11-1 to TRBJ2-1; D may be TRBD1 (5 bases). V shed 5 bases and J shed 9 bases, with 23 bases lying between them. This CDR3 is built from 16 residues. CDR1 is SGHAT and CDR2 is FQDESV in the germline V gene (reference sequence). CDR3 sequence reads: CASSGISRAVRPEQFF. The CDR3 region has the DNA TGTGCCAGCAGCGGTATCAGCAGGGCGGTGAGGCCTGAGCAGTTCTTC.

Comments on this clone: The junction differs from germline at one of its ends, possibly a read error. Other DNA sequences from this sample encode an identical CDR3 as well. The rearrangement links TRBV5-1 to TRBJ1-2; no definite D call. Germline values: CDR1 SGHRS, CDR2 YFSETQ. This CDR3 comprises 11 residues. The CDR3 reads CASSLDSGFVF. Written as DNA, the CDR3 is TGCGCCAGCAGTTTGGACTCGGGGTTTGTTTTC.